This T cell receptor beta chain was retrieved from a study of T cell responses to AZD1222 COVID-19 vaccine. General study findings and limits: Seropositive AZD1222 recipients at baseline numbered only 6 or 7.

V gave up 5 bases and J gave up 3 bases; unmatched junction bases: 14. There are 17 residues in the CDR3. Looked up from germline, CDR1 is MNHEY and CDR2 is SMNVEV (reference sequence). The sample holds one count of this clone. What it recognizes is unknown. Produced via immunoSEQ multiplex PCR; TCRdb's table is partial and in-frame only. The sample records 150,000 or so clones, about nine tenths being singletons. The genes are TRBV27 and TRBJ1-2; TRBD1 matches 8 bases. The source was peripheral blood, collected on day 0 of AZD1222 vaccination. This TCR derives from an adult in good health. This chain's CDR3 is CASSPLGQGASDYGYTF. CDR3 DNA: TGTGCCAGCAGTCCCCTCGGGCAGGGGGCGTCTGACTATGGCTACACCTTC.